These 25 T cell receptor beta chains originate from one sample sequenced in a study of beta chain features in type 1 diabetes. General observations from the study: Moderate but significant shortening of TCRB CDR3s was recorded in all four CD4+ subsets from Type 1 diabetes patients.

Expressed TCRB transcripts got sequenced, as all isolated RNA was reverse transcribed. Measured with immunoSEQ multiplex PCR; TCRdb has only the in-frame clones, and not every one. Among around 340,000 clones, around 9% were seen once, and the ten largest hold approximately 1%. For these receptors, no antigen is known. The sequenced sample consisted of central memory CD4+ T cells from blood. Every receptor here comes from a man aged 25-45 years with type 1 diabetes.

This sequence joins TRBV29-1 and TRBJ2-7; TRBD2 agrees at 10 bases. CDR1 SQVTM and CDR2 ANQGSEA come from the germline V gene. V gave up 2 bases and J gave up 5 bases; unmatched junction bases: 3. The length of the CDR3 is 13 residues. The CDR3 DNA sequence: TGCAGCGTTGAATCTAGCGGGGGCGACGAGCAGTACTTC. Its protein product is CSVESSGGDEQYF.

The gene calls are TRBV11-2 and TRBJ2-7; perhaps TRBD2 as D (6 bases). CDR3 length: 13 amino acids. V was trimmed by 4 bases and J by 4 bases, leaving 11 bases between them. Per the germline V gene, CDR1 is SGHAT and CDR2 is FQNNGV. The CDR3 reads CASSSSGEYEQYF. Written as DNA, the CDR3 is TGTGCCAGCAGCTCCTCGGGGGAATACGAGCAGTACTTC. Filled out from reference TRBV11-2 and TRBJ2-7, the complete variable domain reads EAGVAQSPRYKIIEKRQSVAFWCNPISGHATLYWYQQILGQGPKLLIQFQNNGVVDDSQLPKDRFSAERLKGVDSTLKIQPAKLEDSAVYLCASSSSGEYEQYFGPGTRLTVT.

The chain couples TRBV25-1 to TRBJ2-3, with 7 bases that match TRBD2. V dropped 9 bases and J dropped 9; count of bases not matched to a gene: 9. Germline values: CDR1 MGHDK, CDR2 SYGVNS. CDR3 size: 12 residues. The CDR3 spells CARLALGGTQYF. DNA for the CDR3: TGTGCCAGGCTAGCTTTGGGGGGGACGCAGTATTTT.

The V call is TRBV7-9, the J call TRBJ1-5; 8 bases are shared with TRBD1. Germline loops: CDR1 SEHNR, CDR2 FQNEAQ (reference sequence). Unmatched junction bases numbered 5, after V lost 5 bases and J lost 2 bases. The CDR3 is made up of 15 amino acids. CDR3 residues: CASSPGTGGNQPQHF. For the CDR3, the DNA is TGTGCCAGCAGCCCAGGGACAGGTGGCAATCAGCCCCAGCATTTT.

This clone has only a few counts. The chain combines TRBV4-1 with TRBJ1-5, with TRBD1 matching over 8 bases. CDR3 length: 16 residues. CDR1 is MGHRA and CDR2 is YSYEKL in the germline V gene. The ends lost 0 bases at V and 2 bases at J; junction bases unmatched: 3. The CDR3 bases are TGCGCCAGCAGCCAAGAGGGGACAGGAGGCAATCAGCCCCAGCATTTT. Translated, it gives CASSQEGTGGNQPQHF.

The chain has TRBV7-8 and TRBJ2-5; D ambiguous. CDR1 and CDR2 from the germline V gene are SGHVS and FQNEAQ. This CDR3 has 15 residues. Trimming cost V 5 bases and J 0 bases, with 13 bases left between them. Here the CDR3 DNA reads TGTGCCAGCAGCCCACATAGCCTGTACCAAGAGACCCAGTACTTC. Encoded protein: CASSPHSLYQETQYF.

The chain employs TRBV20-1 and TRBJ2-5; D perhaps matches TRBD2 (6 bases). V was trimmed by 5 bases and J by 4 bases, leaving 8 bases between them. Germline CDR1 and CDR2: DFQATT and SNEGSKA (reference sequence). This CDR3 spans 11 amino acids. The CDR3 region is CSAWRGETQYF. The DNA of the CDR3 is TGCAGTGCTTGGCGGGGAGAGACCCAGTACTTC.

This clone was counted only a few times. The V gene is TRBV27, the J gene TRBJ2-1; D gene ambiguous. V was cut by 8 bases and J by 10 bases, with 15 bases left in between. Germline V gene sequence: CDR1 MNHEY, CDR2 SMNVEV (reference sequence). The CDR3 sequence is 12 residues long. CDR3 loop: CASRSLEGEQFF. The CDR3 DNA sequence: TGTGCCAGCCGAAGTTTAGAAGGCGAGCAGTTCTTC.

This clone has just a few counts. The gene calls are TRBV19 and TRBJ1-4; no firm D call. The CDR3 runs to 15 residues. Germline assignment: CDR1 LNHDA and CDR2 SQIVND (reference sequence). Trimming took 6 bases from V and 0 from J, leaving 11 bases between them. The CDR3 nucleotides are TGTGCCAGTAGCACCTCAGTTGCAACTAATGAAAAACTGTTTTTT. Protein product: CASSTSVATNEKLFF.

In its sample, this clone was seen a few times. The chain recombines TRBV2 with TRBJ1-1; 7 bases fit TRBD1. Trimming removed 7 bases from V and 6 bases from J; junction bases left unmatched: 11. The CDR3 is 14 residues long. Germline CDR1 reads SNHLY; CDR2 reads FYNNEI. The CDR3 DNA is TGTGCCAGCAACGTTGACAGGGTTAACGCTGAAGCTTTCTTT. This gives the protein CASNVDRVNAEAFF. Using reference TRBV2 and TRBJ1-1 for the parts outside the CDR3, the full variable domain is EPEVTQTPSHQVTQMGQEVILRCVPISNHLYFYWYRQILGQKVEFLVSFYNNEISEKSEIFDDQFSVERPDGSNFTLKIRSTKLEDSAMYFCASNVDRVNAEAFFGQGTRLTVV.

The chain combines TRBV29-1 with TRBJ2-3; 8 nucleotides match TRBD2. J was trimmed by 4 bases and V by 3 bases; bases with no gene match: 9. This CDR3 is built from 15 residues. Germline V CDR1 and CDR2: SQVTM, ANQGSEA. The CDR3 sequence is CSVEIGAGGADTQYF. The CDR3 DNA follows: TGCAGCGTTGAGATCGGGGCGGGGGGCGCAGATACGCAGTATTTT.

The V call is TRBV6-4, the J call TRBJ1-5, with unresolved D. Germline V lookup: CDR1 MRHNA, CDR2 SNTAGT. The CDR3 runs to 14 residues. The germline V and J ends were trimmed by 3 bases and 7 bases, with 13 bases remaining between them. The CDR3 DNA follows: TGTGCCAGCAGTGAATCGAGGGCCACACAGCCCCAGCATTTT. Amino acid sequence: CASSESRATQPQHF.

The CDR3 region is CASSPGTASEQYF. The CDR3 DNA follows: TGTGCCAGCAGCCCAGGGACAGCTAGCGAGCAGTACTTC. This chain joins TRBV7-2 and TRBJ2-7; 7 nucleotides agree with TRBD1. The germline CDR1 and CDR2 sequences are SGHTA and FQGNSA. This CDR3 is 13 amino acids long. V was pared by 5 bases and J by 6 bases, with 7 bases of the junction left unmatched.

The chain combines TRBV7-9 with TRBJ2-1, with 8 bases lining up with TRBD1. The CDR3 covers 15 residues. Germline V gene sequence: CDR1 SEHNR, CDR2 FQNEAQ (reference sequence). Unmatched junction bases numbered 8, after V lost 3 bases and J lost 7 bases. CDR3 in amino acids: CASSLDRERLNEQFF. CDR3 nucleotides: TGTGCCAGCAGCTTGGACAGGGAAAGGTTGAATGAGCAGTTCTTC.

V and J are TRBV4-1 and TRBJ2-6, with D perhaps matching TRBD2 (5 bases). Trimming removed 0 bases at V and 3 bases at J, with 15 bases between. The CDR3 covers 18 residues. Germline-derived CDR1 and CDR2 are MGHRA and YSYEKL. CDR3 DNA sequence: TGCGCCAGCAGCCAAGAAGCTTCGGGATTCTTTGGGGCCAACGTCCTGACTTTC. Translating it yields CASSQEASGFFGANVLTF.

This clone came up a few times. The chain is built from TRBV7-9 and TRBJ2-7; D is possibly TRBD1 or TRBD2 (5 bases each). The germline V and J ends were trimmed by 3 bases and 3 bases, with 15 bases remaining between them. CDR1 and CDR2 from the germline V gene are SEHNR and FQNEAQ (reference sequence). This CDR3 contains 15 residues. CDR3 sequence reads: CASSFPGRGLYEQYF. The CDR3, as DNA: TGTGCCAGCAGCTTTCCGGGACGAGGTCTCTACGAGCAGTACTTC.

This clone was observed a handful of times. Here the CDR3 reads CASSPGLAGSWTQYF. The CDR3 nucleotides are TGTGCCAGCAGTCCAGGACTAGCGGGGTCTTGGACCCAGTACTTC. The V gene is TRBV27, the J gene TRBJ2-5; 12 nucleotides match TRBD2. The ends lost 5 bases at V and 7 bases at J; junction bases unmatched: 8. This CDR3 spans 15 amino acids. Germline CDR1 and CDR2: MNHEY and SMNVEV (reference sequence).

This clone was observed a few times. This chain uses TRBV7-9 with TRBJ1-2; 10 bases fit TRBD1. This CDR3 comprises 17 residues. Trimming took 1 base from V and 4 from J; bases not matched to a gene: 9. The germline V gene has CDR1 SEHNR and CDR2 FQNEAQ (reference sequence). The CDR3: CASSLVPGQGYSYGYTF. The CDR3 DNA reads TGTGCCAGCAGCTTAGTCCCGGGACAGGGGTACAGCTATGGCTACACCTTC. Filled out from reference TRBV7-9 and TRBJ1-2, the complete variable domain reads DTGVSQNPRHKITKRGQNVTFRCDPISEHNRLYWYRQTLGQGPEFLTYFQNEAQLEKSRLLSDRFSAERPKGSFSTLEIQRTEQGDSAMYLCASSLVPGQGYSYGYTFGSGTRLTVV.

The V call is TRBV18, the J call TRBJ2-7; D remains ambiguous. The CDR3 totals 12 residues. Trimming pared 3 bases from V and 0 bases from J, leaving 3 bases between. Per germline, CDR1 KGHSH and CDR2 LQKENI. The CDR3 bases are TGTGCCAGCTCACCCGCCTCCTACGAGCAGTACTTC. Translating gives CASSPASYEQYF.

This clone was recorded at least ten times. V and J are TRBV2 and TRBJ1-2, with 9 nucleotides matching TRBD1. V was pared by 6 bases and J by 4 bases, with 3 bases of the junction left unmatched. CDR1 and CDR2 (germline): SNHLY, FYNNEI. The CDR3 runs to 13 residues. CDR3 amino acids: CASRGQGSYGYTF. The CDR3 DNA reads as TGTGCCAGCAGGGGACAGGGCTCCTATGGCTACACCTTC.

J is TRBJ2-7 and V is TRBV18, with TRBD2 matching over 13 bases. Germline CDR1 is KGHSH and CDR2 is LQKENI. V shed 6 bases and J 4 bases; nucleotides not matched to a gene: 9. This CDR3 contains 16 residues. The CDR3, as DNA: TGTGCCAGCTCTCCTGGACTAGCGGGGGTGGGGTACGAGCAGTACTTC. It translates to CASSPGLAGVGYEQYF.

This clone showed up many times. V usage is TRBV5-8 and J usage is TRBJ1-4, with D possibly being TRBD1 (5 bases). From germline, CDR1 is SGHTS and CDR2 YDEGEE. This CDR3 spans 14 amino acids. Deletions cut 4 bases from V and 5 bases from J, with 12 bases between. CDR3 protein: CASSPGGANEKLFF. The CDR3, as DNA: TGTGCCAGCAGCCCAGGAGGGGCGAATGAAAAACTGTTTTTT.

The V and J genes are TRBV5-1 and TRBJ1-2; possibly TRBD1 for D (6 bases). The CDR3 runs 15 residues. V shed 4 bases and J shed 8 bases, with 21 bases lying between them. CDR1 is SGHRS and CDR2 is YFSETQ in the germline V gene. The CDR3, as DNA: TGCGCCAGCAGCCTGGGCAGTACGGGGGGCGTAGGCTACACCTTC. Amino acids: CASSLGSTGGVGYTF.

This clone was seen a few times. The V and J genes are TRBV6-5 and TRBJ1-4; 9 nucleotides match TRBD1. CDR1 and CDR2 from the germline V gene are MNHEY and SVGAGI. This CDR3 comprises 15 residues. V was clipped by 0 bases and J by 7 bases; unmatched bases: 3. CDR3 DNA: TGTGCCAGCAGTTACTCGGGGACAGGGCGTGAAAAACTGTTTTTT. Its translation is CASSYSGTGREKLFF.

The J gene is TRBJ2-3, the V gene TRBV29-1; D possibly corresponds to TRBD1 (6 bases). CDR1 is SQVTM, CDR2 ANQGSEA, per germline. The CDR3 has 14 amino acids. V was shortened by 5 bases and J by 0 bases, with 12 bases between the two germline ends. CDR3 region: CSVFDRHSTDTQYF. In DNA, the CDR3 is TGCAGCGTTTTCGACAGGCATAGCACAGATACGCAGTATTTT.